Below, 25 T cell receptor beta chains from the same sample are listed, as sequenced in a study of vaccination and CD4 T cells after COVID-19. The Oncomine TCR Beta short-read assay was applied to DNA of cultured CD4+ T cells. TCRdb reprocessed the PCR reads via MiXCR and lists one record per CDR3 protein. Here the sample spans approximately 23,000 distinct CDR3 sequences, roughly 33% being singletons. Described treatment: approximately 11-day PBMC culture with coronavirus spike peptide pools or control peptides (ViraFEST assay). These receptors lack a known antigen. Input material: cultured CD4+ T cells from blood. The receptors derive from a human donor with COVID-19.

The CDR3 nucleotides are TGCAGTGCTAGAGATGGAACGTCCCCCGCAGATACGCAGTATTTT. This encodes CSARDGTSPADTQYF. The chain has TRBV20-1 and TRBJ2-3; D is undetermined. CDR1 and CDR2 from the germline V gene are DFQATT and SNEGSKA (reference sequence). The CDR3 length is 15 residues. With 0 bases removed from V and 4 bases from J, the gap between germline ends came to 14 bases.

This chain uses TRBV27 with TRBJ2-2, with 10 nucleotides matching TRBD1. The V and J ends lost 5 bases and 3 bases, in that order; junction bases with no gene match: 6. Germline V lookup: CDR1 MNHEY, CDR2 SMNVEV (reference sequence). There are 16 residues in the CDR3. The CDR3 region has the DNA TGTGCCAGCAGTGACAGGGGGCGCGCGGACACCGGGGAGCTGTTTTTT. Encoded protein: CASSDRGRADTGELFF.

The V gene is TRBV20-1, the J gene TRBJ1-4; no clear D gene. The CDR3 totals 14 residues. V lost 6 bases and J lost 5, with 16 bases in between. Germline V CDR1 and CDR2: DFQATT, SNEGSKA (reference sequence). The CDR3 coding sequence is TGCAGTGCAGACACCGGGTCTAAAAATGAAAAACTGTTTTTT. This gives the protein CSADTGSKNEKLFF.

The rearrangement uses TRBV28 and TRBJ2-5, with 11 positions matching TRBD2. Germline-derived CDR1 and CDR2 are MDHEN and SYDVKM. Germline trimming cut 3 bases from V and 4 bases from J; bases unmatched to any gene: 4. This CDR3 comprises 15 residues. This chain's CDR3 is CASSLLAGGVETQYF. The CDR3 bases are TGTGCCAGCAGTTTGCTAGCGGGGGGAGTAGAGACCCAGTACTTC. The variable domain in full, with the rest retrieved from reference TRBV28 and TRBJ2-5, is DVKVTQSSRYLVKRTGEKVFLECVQDMDHENMFWYRQDPGLGLRLIYFSYDVKMKEKGDIPEGYSVSREKKERFSLILESASTNQTSMYLCASSLLAGGVETQYFGPGTRLLVL.

The CDR3 spells CASTPDGGNTIYF. DNA for the CDR3: TGTGCCAGCACTCCGGACGGTGGAAACACCATATATTTT. The rearrangement links TRBV6-1 to TRBJ1-3; D call uncertain. The CDR3 consists of 13 residues. V was clipped by 7 bases and J by 3 bases, with 10 bases between them. Looked up from germline, CDR1 is MNHNS and CDR2 is SASEGT.

V gene TRBV11-1 combines with J gene TRBJ2-1; no reliable D call. The CDR3 has 12 amino acids. Trimming took off 4 bases at V and 6 bases at J, with 7 bases between the two ends. From germline, CDR1 is SGHAT and CDR2 FQDESV (reference sequence). The CDR3 nucleotides are TGTGCCAGCAGCTCCGCCGGCAATGAGCAGTTCTTC. The encoded protein is CASSSAGNEQFF.

The CDR3: CASKGAYNSPLHF. The CDR3 DNA reads TGTGCCAGCAAGGGTGCCTATAATTCACCCCTCCACTTT. The V and J genes are TRBV27 and TRBJ1-6; D uncertain. This CDR3 region has 13 residues. V was pared by 7 bases and J by 2 bases, with 6 bases between. Germline V lookup: CDR1 MNHEY, CDR2 SMNVEV (reference sequence).

This clonotype has more than one count but fewer than ten. The V call is TRBV6-5, the J call TRBJ1-1; tentatively, D is TRBD1 (5 bases). V lost 0 bases and J 2 bases, leaving 16 bases between the germline ends. Germline V CDR1 and CDR2: MNHEY, SVGAGI. This CDR3 is built from 17 residues. The CDR3 nucleotides read TGTGCCAGCAGTTACTCCTCTTGGGGCAGGGCAAACACTGAAGCTTTCTTT. It specifies CASSYSSWGRANTEAFF.

The genes are TRBV6-2 or TRBV6-3 and TRBJ2-5, with 8 bases matching TRBD2. Germline CDR1 is MNHEY and CDR2 is SVGEGT. The CDR3 extends over 16 amino acids. V trimming: 5 bases; J trimming: 0 bases; junction bases outside the gene matches: 8. CDR3 DNA: TGTGCCAGCAGTCCCCGTGGGCGGGGGGACCAAGAGACCCAGTACTTC. Encoded protein: CASSPRGRGDQETQYF.

The J gene is TRBJ2-3, the V gene TRBV18; D is perhaps TRBD2 (5 bases). Trimming left V 3 bases short and J 1 base short, with 14 bases between. This CDR3 comprises 16 residues. Germline assignment: CDR1 KGHSH and CDR2 LQKENI. For the CDR3, the DNA is TGTGCCAGCTCACCGTATGTACTGGAGGGCACAGATACGCAGTATTTT. The encoded protein is CASSPYVLEGTDTQYF.

This chain connects TRBV5-1 to TRBJ1-1; D gene uncertain. CDR1 and CDR2 from the germline V gene are SGHRS and YFSETQ. The CDR3 is 13 amino acids. V lost 3 bases, J lost 1 base, and 7 bases lay in between. DNA for the CDR3: TGCGCCAGCAGCTACCGGCAGAACACTGAAGCTTTCTTT. It encodes CASSYRQNTEAFF. Together with reference TRBV5-1 and TRBJ1-1, the CDR3 gives the full variable domain: KAGVTQTPRYLIKTRGQQVTLSCSPISGHRSVSWYQQTPGQGLQFLFEYFSETQRNKGNFPGRFSGRQFSNSRSEMNVSTLELGDSALYLCASSYRQNTEAFFGQGTRLTVV.

The chain couples TRBV28 to TRBJ2-6; TRBD1 or TRBD2 may be the D gene (5 bases each). The CDR3 length is 17 residues. Germline-derived CDR1 and CDR2 are MDHEN and SYDVKM. V was clipped by 6 bases and J by 6 bases, with 21 bases between them. The CDR3 DNA reads as TGTGCCAGCAGCGGATTGTCGGGGCTTAGATCGGCCAACGTCCTGACTTTC. This gives the protein CASSGLSGLRSANVLTF.

This chain links TRBV11-2 with TRBJ2-5, with D perhaps assigned TRBD1 or TRBD2 (5 bases each). V was pared by 5 bases and J by 4 bases, with 20 bases between. The CDR3 runs to 16 residues. CDR1 is SGHAT, CDR2 FQNNGV, per germline. CDR3 sequence: CASSPRLGVVVETQYF. CDR3 coding DNA: TGTGCCAGCAGCCCAAGACTGGGGGTGGTCGTAGAGACCCAGTACTTC.

This clonotype has more than one count but fewer than ten. V usage is TRBV27 and J usage is TRBJ1-1; the D is unclear. Trimming stripped 7 bases from V and 0 bases from J, with 9 bases between. There are 13 residues in the CDR3. CDR1 is MNHEY, CDR2 SMNVEV, per germline (reference sequence). The CDR3 reads CASTSGVNTEAFF. The CDR3 DNA reads TGTGCCAGCACCAGCGGGGTGAACACTGAAGCTTTCTTT.

This rearrangement joins TRBV12-3 or TRBV12-4 to TRBJ1-5; TRBD1 might be the D (5 bases). The CDR3 is 14 amino acids. V lost 6 bases to trimming and J lost 7 bases, with 16 bases between them. The CDR3 DNA sequence: TGTGCCAGCAGGGAAACAGGCCCCGGGCAGCCCCAGCATTTT. Its protein product is CASRETGPGQPQHF.

Only a few counts were recorded for this clonotype. The chain has TRBV24-1 and TRBJ2-3, with D uncertain. Trimming took 5 bases from V and 2 from J, leaving 4 bases between them. CDR3 length: 12 amino acids. Germline V CDR1 and CDR2: KGHDR, SFDVKD. The CDR3, as DNA: TGTGCCACCAGTGGTGACACAGATACGCAGTATTTT. Protein: CATSGDTDTQYF.

The chain joins TRBV19 to TRBJ2-7; weak D call: TRBD1 (6 bases). Germline lookup yields CDR1 LNHDA and CDR2 SQIVND (reference sequence). V dropped 5 bases and J dropped 3 bases, with 11 bases sitting between them. CDR3 length: 13 amino acids. The CDR3 DNA follows: TGTGCCAGTAGTTGGGACAAGGACTACGAGCAGTACTTC. Translation: CASSWDKDYEQYF.

This chain connects TRBV24-1 to TRBJ1-5, with no clear D. V dropped 5 bases and J dropped 2 bases, with 9 bases sitting between them. This CDR3 has 14 residues. Germline lookup yields CDR1 KGHDR and CDR2 SFDVKD. The CDR3 DNA reads as TGTGCCACCAGTGCTACCCAAGGCAATCAGCCCCAGCATTTT. As protein: CATSATQGNQPQHF.

This clonotype was counted between two and nine times. The gene calls are TRBV5-8 and TRBJ1-1; unclear D gene. The germline V gene has CDR1 SGHTS and CDR2 YDEGEE. The CDR3 consists of 14 residues. V lost 1 base and J lost 0, with 7 bases in between. CDR3 loop: CASSLPGMNTEAFF. CDR3 bases: TGTGCCAGCAGCTTGCCGGGCATGAACACTGAAGCTTTCTTT. Supplemented by reference TRBV5-8 and TRBJ1-1, the full variable domain reads EAGVTQSPTHLIKTRGQQATLRCSPISGHTSVYWYQQALGLGLQFLLWYDEGEERNRGNFPPRFSGRQFPNYSSELNVNALELEDSALYLCASSLPGMNTEAFFGQGTRLTVV.

The chain recombines TRBV25-1 with TRBJ1-6, with a tentative D call TRBD1 (5 bases). The germline V gene has CDR1 MGHDK and CDR2 SYGVNS. CDR3 length: 13 amino acids. Trimming removed 6 bases from V and 4 bases from J, with 7 bases in between. The CDR3 loop is CASRTAYNSPLHF. CDR3 DNA: TGTGCCAGCAGGACAGCGTATAATTCACCCCTCCACTTT.

This clonotype was detected only a few times. The chain joins TRBV6-5 to TRBJ2-1; TRBD2 is a possible D gene (5 bases). This CDR3 spans 15 amino acids. The ends were cut back, 0 bases at V and 4 bases at J, with 10 bases in the middle. Germline loops: CDR1 MNHEY, CDR2 SVGAGI. CDR3 protein: CASSYSTSTYNEQFF. CDR3 coding DNA: TGTGCCAGCAGTTACTCTACTAGTACGTACAATGAGCAGTTCTTC.

This clonotype was seen a few times. This chain uses TRBV6-1 with TRBJ1-5; TRBD1 aligns across 9 bases. CDR3 length equals 17 residues. J was trimmed by 2 bases and V by 4 bases; bases with no gene match: 9. The germline gives CDR1 MNHNS, CDR2 SASEGT. CDR3 residues: CASSALQGAMGNQPQHF. CDR3 bases: TGTGCCAGCAGTGCCTTACAGGGGGCGATGGGCAATCAGCCCCAGCATTTT.

The chain links TRBV19 to TRBJ2-3; weak D call: TRBD1 (5 bases). CDR1 is LNHDA, CDR2 SQIVND, per germline (reference sequence). This CDR3 is 15 amino acids long. The V end lost 2 bases, the J end lost 0 bases, and 9 bases lay between the germline ends. CDR3 DNA sequence: TGTGCCAGTAGTATATCACAGGCGAGCACAGATACGCAGTATTTT. Its protein product is CASSISQASTDTQYF.

This clonotype was seen a handful of times. V is TRBV6-2 or TRBV6-3 and J is TRBJ1-2, with D possibly matching TRBD1 (5 bases). This CDR3 has 16 residues. V lost 5 bases, J lost 4 bases, and 20 bases lay in between. CDR1 and CDR2 (germline): MNHEY, SVGEGT. CDR3: CASSPGVGDPPYGYTF. DNA for the CDR3: TGTGCCAGCAGTCCAGGAGTAGGGGATCCTCCCTATGGCTACACCTTC.

The table lists this clonotype with a few counts. The chain recombines TRBV20-1 with TRBJ1-1; TRBD1 agrees at 9 bases. The J segment lost 5 bases and the V segment lost 3 bases, leaving 7 bases of the junction unmatched. Germline CDR1 reads DFQATT; CDR2 reads SNEGSKA (reference sequence). There are 14 residues in the CDR3. The CDR3 DNA reads as TGCAGTGCTAGCGGGGGACAGGGAGGGACTGAAGCTTTCTTT. Protein sequence: CSASGGQGGTEAFF.